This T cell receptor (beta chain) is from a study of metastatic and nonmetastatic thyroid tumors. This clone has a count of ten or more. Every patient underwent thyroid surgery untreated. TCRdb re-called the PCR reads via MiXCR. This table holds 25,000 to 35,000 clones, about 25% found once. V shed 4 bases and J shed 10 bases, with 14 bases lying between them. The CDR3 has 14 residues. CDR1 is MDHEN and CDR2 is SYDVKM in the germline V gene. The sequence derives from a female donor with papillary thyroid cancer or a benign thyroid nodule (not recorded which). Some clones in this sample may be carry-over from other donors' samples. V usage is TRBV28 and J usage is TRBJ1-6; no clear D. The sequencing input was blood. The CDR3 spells CASSSSDIRSPLHF. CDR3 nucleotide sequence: TGTGCCAGCAGTTCGTCCGACATCCGGTCACCCCTCCACTTT. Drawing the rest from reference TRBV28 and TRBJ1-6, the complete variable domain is DVKVTQSSRYLVKRTGEKVFLECVQDMDHENMFWYRQDPGLGLRLIYFSYDVKMKEKGDIPEGYSVSREKKERFSLILESASTNQTSMYLCASSSSDIRSPLHFGNGTRLTVT.